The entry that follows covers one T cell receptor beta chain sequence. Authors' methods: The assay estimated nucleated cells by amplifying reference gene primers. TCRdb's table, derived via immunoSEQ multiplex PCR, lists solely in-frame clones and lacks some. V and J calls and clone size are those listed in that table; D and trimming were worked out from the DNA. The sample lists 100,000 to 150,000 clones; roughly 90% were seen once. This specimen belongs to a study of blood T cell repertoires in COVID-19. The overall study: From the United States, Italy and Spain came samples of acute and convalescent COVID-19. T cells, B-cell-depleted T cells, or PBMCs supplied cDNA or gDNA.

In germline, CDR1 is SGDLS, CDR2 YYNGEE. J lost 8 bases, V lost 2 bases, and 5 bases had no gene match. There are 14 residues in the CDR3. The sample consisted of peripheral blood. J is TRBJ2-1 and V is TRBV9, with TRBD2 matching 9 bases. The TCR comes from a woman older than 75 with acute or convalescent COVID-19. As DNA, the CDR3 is TGTGCCAGCAGCGTTGGCGGGAGGGGCGATGAGCAGTTCTTC. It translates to CASSVGGRGDEQFF.